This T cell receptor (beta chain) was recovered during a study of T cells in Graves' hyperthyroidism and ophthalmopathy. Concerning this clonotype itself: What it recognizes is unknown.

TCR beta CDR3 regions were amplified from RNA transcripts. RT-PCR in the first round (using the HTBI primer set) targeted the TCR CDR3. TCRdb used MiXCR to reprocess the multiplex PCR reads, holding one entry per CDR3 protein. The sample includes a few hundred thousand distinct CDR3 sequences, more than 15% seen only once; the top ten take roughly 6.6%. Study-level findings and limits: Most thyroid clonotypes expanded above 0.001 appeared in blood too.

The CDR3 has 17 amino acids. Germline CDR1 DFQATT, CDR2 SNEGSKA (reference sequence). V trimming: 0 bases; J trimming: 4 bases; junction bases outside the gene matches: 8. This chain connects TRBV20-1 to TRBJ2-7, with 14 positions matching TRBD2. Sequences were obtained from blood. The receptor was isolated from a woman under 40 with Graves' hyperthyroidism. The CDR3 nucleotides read TGCAGTGCTAGAGAGATCGGGACTAGCGGGAGACGGTACGAGCAGTACTTC. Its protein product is CSAREIGTSGRRYEQYF.